This entry lists 27 T cell receptor beta chains sequenced from one sample in a study of shared clonotypes between healthy human individuals. Positively selected for CCR7, the CD45RO-negative cells used as naive CD8 cells excluded terminally differentiated effector memory CD45RA+ cells. This table comes from immunoSEQ multiplex PCR, and its TCRdb copy is limited to in-frame clones, with some not included. Of roughly 770,000 clones detected, about 96% appear once; the ten largest clones hold less than 0.25%. The sequenced material came from naive CD8+ T cells sorted from blood. The source is a young man in good health.

The chain is built from TRBV19 and TRBJ2-7; TRBD1 agrees at 7 bases. V shed 6 bases and J 5 bases; nucleotides not matched to a gene: 4. The CDR3 contains 12 residues. Germline assignment: CDR1 LNHDA and CDR2 SQIVND (reference sequence). CDR3 residues: CASSVQGNEQYF. The DNA for the CDR3 is TGTGCCAGTAGCGTACAGGGGAACGAGCAGTACTTC.

V and J are TRBV11-2 and TRBJ2-7; weak D call: TRBD1 (6 bases). V dropped 0 bases and J dropped 7 bases, with 19 bases sitting between them. CDR3 length equals 16 residues. CDR1 and CDR2 from the germline V gene are SGHAT and FQNNGV. The CDR3 coding sequence is TGTGCCAGCAGCTTAGAATACCGGACAGCTACTCGGGAGCAGTACTTC. Its translation is CASSLEYRTATREQYF.

This sequence joins TRBV27 and TRBJ2-7; D possibly matches TRBD1 or TRBD2 (8 bases each). Deletions cut 4 bases from V and 6 bases from J, with 19 bases between. The germline gives CDR1 MNHEY, CDR2 SMNVEV (reference sequence). The CDR3 sequence is 15 residues long. As DNA, the CDR3 is TGTGCCAGCAGTTCCGTTCGTAGCGGGACAGGCGAGCAGTACTTC. This encodes CASSSVRSGTGEQYF.

The chain combines TRBV6-5 with TRBJ1-1; D might be TRBD1 (6 bases). CDR3 length: 14 amino acids. The germline V gene has CDR1 MNHEY and CDR2 SVGAGI. V was trimmed by 2 bases and J by 7 bases, leaving 14 bases between them. This CDR3 reads CASSYVGGSLEAFF. CDR3 nucleotides: TGTGCCAGCAGTTACGTGGGGGGCAGCCTTGAAGCTTTCTTT.

The chain links TRBV21-1 to TRBJ2-7; the table's D call of TRBD1 was not tested on the DNA. TRBV21-1 is a pseudogene. The CDR3 totals 14 residues. The DNA for the CDR3 is TGTCCCCATCACATTGGACAGGGGAACTACGAGCAGTACTTC. It specifies CPHHIGQGNYEQYF.

This chain links TRBV20-1 with TRBJ1-2, with D perhaps matching TRBD1 (5 bases). The CDR3 contains 11 residues. With 3 bases removed from V and 8 bases from J, the gap between germline ends came to 10 bases. The germline CDR1 and CDR2 sequences are DFQATT and SNEGSKA (reference sequence). The DNA of the CDR3 is TGCAGTGCTAGGTCCGGGGGAGGCTACACCTTC. Translating gives CSARSGGGYTF.

The chain has TRBV7-9 and TRBJ2-5; D may be TRBD2 (5 bases). The CDR3 is 15 residues long. Trimming cost V 5 bases and J 1 base, with 14 bases left between them. Germline CDR1 and CDR2: SEHNR and FQNEAQ (reference sequence). The CDR3: CASSPRGGSQETQYF. The CDR3 nucleotides are TGTGCCAGCAGCCCCCGGGGTGGGTCCCAAGAGACCCAGTACTTC.

The chain employs TRBV15 and TRBJ2-1; TRBD1 agrees at 10 bases. CDR1 and CDR2 (germline): LNHNV, YYDKDF (reference sequence). This CDR3 is 15 amino acids long. Trimming removed 5 bases from V and 2 bases from J; junction bases left unmatched: 3. CDR3 coding DNA: TGTGCCACCAGCCTGACAGGGGGCACCTACAATGAGCAGTTCTTC. Translated: CATSLTGGTYNEQFF.

This sequence joins TRBV7-2 and TRBJ1-4; D not certain. Per germline, CDR1 SGHTA and CDR2 FQGNSA. This CDR3 is built from 13 residues. The V gene lost 5 bases and the J gene lost 8 bases, with 12 bases spanning the gap. Here the CDR3 reads CASSPPQYEKLFF. The CDR3 DNA follows: TGTGCCAGCAGCCCCCCCCAATACGAAAAACTGTTTTTT.

The V and J genes are TRBV11-3 and TRBJ2-5; D possibly uses TRBD1 or TRBD2 (7 bases each). This CDR3 has 16 residues. From germline, CDR1 is SGHNT and CDR2 YENEEA. Deletions cut 5 bases from V and 7 bases from J, with 23 bases between. The CDR3 nucleotides are TGTGCCAGCAGCCCAAGGGGGGGGGACAGTTTCGGGACCCAGTACTTC. Encoded protein: CASSPRGGDSFGTQYF.

The rearrangement links TRBV6-1 to TRBJ2-7; 9 bases map to TRBD2. With 7 bases clipped from V and 1 base from J, the junction kept 5 bases outside the gene matches. The CDR3 runs 14 residues. The germline CDR1 and CDR2 sequences are MNHNS and SASEGT. This chain's CDR3 is CASKERGASYEQYF. The CDR3 DNA follows: TGTGCCAGCAAGGAGCGGGGGGCATCCTACGAGCAGTACTTC.

The J gene is TRBJ2-1, the V gene TRBV5-8; no reliable D call. CDR1 and CDR2 (germline): SGHTS, YDEGEE. The CDR3 consists of 15 residues. Trimming shortened V by 5 bases and J by 2 bases, and 14 bases separated the two germline ends. The CDR3 is CASSESSQTYNEQFF. CDR3 DNA sequence: TGTGCCAGCAGTGAGTCATCTCAAACCTACAATGAGCAGTTCTTC.

This chain connects TRBV28 to TRBJ1-4, with D unresolved. Trimming left V 2 bases short and J 4 bases short, with 8 bases between. Germline CDR1 reads MDHEN; CDR2 reads SYDVKM. This CDR3 comprises 14 residues. DNA of the CDR3: TGTGCCAGCAGTTTACCCGAATTTAATGAAAAACTGTTTTTT. Encoded protein: CASSLPEFNEKLFF.

This clone was detected only once. V and J are TRBV7-9 and TRBJ1-2; D possibly corresponds to TRBD1 (5 bases). Between the trimmed V and J ends, which lost 5 bases and 5 bases, there was a span of 21 bases. The germline gives CDR1 SEHNR, CDR2 FQNEAQ (reference sequence). CDR3 size: 16 residues. The CDR3, as DNA: TGTGCCAGCAGCCATAAGCCGGGGGAGGGGATGTATGGCTACACCTTC. Its protein is CASSHKPGEGMYGYTF.

The chain combines TRBV7-2 with TRBJ2-7; 10 nucleotides agree with TRBD2. Trimming at V came to 1 base and at J to 4 bases, leaving 4 bases not matched to a gene. Germline V gives CDR1 SGHTA, CDR2 FQGNSA. The CDR3 is 15 amino acids. The CDR3 protein is CASSLGGLAMYEQYF. The DNA for the CDR3 is TGTGCCAGCAGCTTAGGGGGACTAGCGATGTACGAGCAGTACTTC.

The V and J genes are TRBV7-3 and TRBJ2-1; D is undetermined. The V gene's germline CDR1 is SGHTA and CDR2 FQGTGA. The CDR3 has 15 residues. Trimming left V 4 bases short and J 8 bases short, with 18 bases between. The CDR3 DNA sequence: TGTGCCAGCAGCTCCTTGGGTCTCCTCGGAGATGAGCAGTTCTTC. Its protein product is CASSSLGLLGDEQFF.

The V and J genes are TRBV18 and TRBJ1-1, with D unclear. Germline V gene data show CDR1 as KGHSH and CDR2 as LQKENI. The CDR3 sequence is 13 residues long. V lost 4 bases to trimming and J lost 1 base, with 7 bases between them. The chain's CDR3 is CASSQGKNTEAFF. As DNA, the CDR3 is TGTGCCAGCTCACAGGGAAAGAACACTGAAGCTTTCTTT.

V is TRBV28 and J is TRBJ1-2; TRBD1 agrees at 8 bases. This CDR3 is built from 14 residues. From germline, CDR1 is MDHEN and CDR2 SYDVKM. After removal of 5 bases from V and 5 bases from J, the junction contained 7 bases not matched to a gene. The CDR3, as DNA: TGTGCCAGCAGTCTTAACAGGGGGAATTATGGCTACACCTTC. The encoded protein is CASSLNRGNYGYTF.

J is TRBJ2-7 and V is TRBV7-8; the D is unclear. Germline-derived CDR1 and CDR2 are SGHVS and FQNEAQ. Trimming took 4 bases from V and 4 from J, leaving 11 bases between them. The CDR3 covers 13 residues. CDR3 DNA: TGTGCCAGCAGCTCGACGCCGGAATACGAGCAGTACTTC. Its translation: CASSSTPEYEQYF.

The chain employs TRBV4-1 and TRBJ2-1, with 13 bases that match TRBD2. After removal of 6 bases from V and 8 bases from J, the junction contained 10 bases not matched to a gene. The germline V gene encodes CDR1 MGHRA and CDR2 YSYEKL. The CDR3 has 16 amino acids. CDR3 sequence: CASSDKTSGRSHEQFF. In DNA form, the CDR3 reads TGCGCCAGCAGTGATAAGACTAGCGGGAGGTCCCATGAGCAGTTCTTC.

The chain recombines TRBV27 with TRBJ2-3, with 7 bases that match TRBD2. The trim removed 4 bases at V and 6 bases at J, leaving 10 bases unmatched. CDR3 length: 15 residues. Germline V gene data show CDR1 as MNHEY and CDR2 as SMNVEV (reference sequence). The CDR3 reads CASSSEWGRVDTQYF. The CDR3 DNA follows: TGTGCCAGCAGTTCTGAGTGGGGGAGGGTTGATACGCAGTATTTT.

The rearrangement joins TRBV6-1 to TRBJ2-1, with TRBD2 as a possible D gene (5 bases). This CDR3 has 15 residues. Germline CDR1 reads MNHNS; CDR2 reads SASEGT. V lost 7 bases to trimming and J lost 1 base, with 14 bases between them. CDR3 in amino acids: CASTPSFGSYNEQFF. The CDR3 coding sequence is TGTGCCAGCACCCCTAGCTTCGGATCCTACAATGAGCAGTTCTTC.

The V gene is TRBV27, the J gene TRBJ2-3, with 7 bases aligning to TRBD1. With 3 bases clipped from V and 4 bases from J, the junction kept 7 bases outside the gene matches. Germline V gene sequence: CDR1 MNHEY, CDR2 SMNVEV (reference sequence). The CDR3 runs 15 residues. Here the CDR3 reads CASSFLTGRPDTQYF. The DNA for the CDR3 is TGTGCCAGCAGTTTCTTGACAGGGAGACCAGATACGCAGTATTTT.

The chain links TRBV9 to TRBJ1-2; 10 nucleotides align to TRBD1. The CDR3 contains 13 residues. Unmatched junction bases numbered 1, after V lost 3 bases and J lost 5 bases. The germline V gene encodes CDR1 SGDLS and CDR2 YYNGEE. CDR3 loop: CASSGGQGYGYTF. DNA for the CDR3: TGTGCCAGCAGCGGGGGACAGGGGTATGGCTACACCTTC.

The gene calls are TRBV4-3 and TRBJ2-7; D is ambiguous. This CDR3 contains 17 residues. V dropped 0 bases and J dropped 2 bases, with 17 bases sitting between them. CDR1 and CDR2 from the germline V gene are LGHNA and YSLEER. The DNA for the CDR3 is TGCGCCAGCAGCCAAGATCAGAGCCCAAGCCAGGCCTACGAGCAGTACTTC. Its protein product is CASSQDQSPSQAYEQYF.

This chain links TRBV27 with TRBJ2-5; a weak D match, TRBD1 (5 bases). The DNA end is more similar to TRBJ2-7, so the J call may be wrong. Germline V gene data show CDR1 as MNHEY and CDR2 as SMNVEV (reference sequence). There are 12 residues in the CDR3. As DNA, the CDR3 is TGTGCCAGCAGTAGGCCAGGGTTCGAGCAGTACTTC. It encodes CASSRPGFEQYF.

V gene TRBV7-9 combines with J gene TRBJ2-3; D call uncertain. CDR3 length: 15 residues. V shed 5 bases and J shed 2 bases, with 14 bases lying between them. Germline V lookup: CDR1 SEHNR, CDR2 FQNEAQ (reference sequence). CDR3 nucleotide sequence: TGTGCCAGCAGCAGCTACCTCAATCCCACAGATACGCAGTATTTT. Residues: CASSSYLNPTDTQYF.